The 24 T cell receptor beta chains below all came from one sample that was sequenced in a study of cytomegalovirus exposure and HLA in healthy donors. The primer mix had 60 Vbeta and 13 Jbeta primers. Sequencing used immunoSEQ multiplex PCR; TCRdb keeps in-frame clones, though not all of them. The top ten hold 4% to 5.5% of the sample, which has around 150,000 clones, under 90% seen once. Sequences were obtained from PBMCs. All receptors derive from a man aged 25-45 years in good health and CMV-seronegative.

This clone appeared once. This chain uses TRBV6-5 with TRBJ1-5; the D is unclear. The V and J ends lost 0 bases and 5 bases respectively, with 8 bases between them. The length of the CDR3 is 14 residues. The germline V gene encodes CDR1 MNHEY and CDR2 SVGAGI. In nucleotides, the CDR3 is TGTGCCAGCAGTTACTCGTCTTTTGATCAGCCCCAGCATTTT. This gives the protein CASSYSSFDQPQHF.

The chain has TRBV6-1 and TRBJ1-1; no firm D call. This CDR3 comprises 12 residues. V gave up 7 bases and J gave up 8 bases, with 14 bases separating them. Germline V gives CDR1 MNHNS, CDR2 SASEGT. The CDR3 protein is CASTGLEVEAFF. The CDR3 nucleotides are TGTGCCAGCACCGGACTGGAGGTAGAAGCTTTCTTT.

The gene calls are TRBV9 and TRBJ2-1, with 7 bases lining up with TRBD1. Germline V gene data show CDR1 as SGDLS and CDR2 as YYNGEE. The CDR3 runs 18 residues. V dropped 0 bases and J dropped 1; count of bases not matched to a gene: 10. CDR3 amino acids: CASSVGTGLSGSYNEQFF. In DNA, the CDR3 is TGTGCCAGCAGCGTAGGGACAGGACTCAGTGGATCCTACAATGAGCAGTTCTTC.

V and J are TRBV15 and TRBJ2-3, with 7 bases matching TRBD2. CDR1 and CDR2 (germline): LNHNV, YYDKDF (reference sequence). The CDR3 loop spans 15 amino acids. Trimming cost V 1 base and J 1 base; bases outside gene matches: 2. The CDR3 loop reads CATSRGTSGTDTQYF. Written as DNA, the CDR3 is TGTGCCACCAGCAGAGGTACTAGCGGCACAGATACGCAGTATTTT.

The chain joins TRBV5-1 to TRBJ1-6; D is undetermined. Germline V lookup: CDR1 SGHRS, CDR2 YFSETQ. The CDR3 covers 15 residues. V lost 4 bases and J 6 bases, leaving 14 bases between the germline ends. CDR3 amino acids: CASSPLEGGNSPLHF. CDR3 nucleotides: TGCGCCAGCAGCCCTCTAGAGGGTGGTAATTCACCCCTCCACTTT.

The J gene is TRBJ1-5, the V gene TRBV23-1; 7 bases are shared with TRBD1. TRBV23-1 is treated as an ORF (open reading frame) with a function not yet certain. There are 14 residues in the CDR3. J gave up 1 base and V 6 bases, and 3 bases lay outside the gene matches. CDR3 sequence reads: CASRRRGSNQPQHF. The CDR3 region has the DNA TGCGCCAGCAGGCGCAGGGGGAGCAATCAGCCCCAGCATTTT.

The V and J genes are TRBV2 and TRBJ1-2, with D possibly being TRBD1 (6 bases). The CDR3 length is 15 residues. The germline V and J ends were trimmed by 9 bases and 8 bases, with 25 bases remaining between them. CDR1 SNHLY and CDR2 FYNNEI come from the germline V gene. Here the CDR3 DNA reads TGTGCCAGTTACTCGGGGGGGGCCTCGAAAACAGGCTACACCTTC. Translating gives CASYSGGASKTGYTF.

The J gene is TRBJ1-2, the V gene TRBV9; the match to TRBD1 covers 9 bases. The trim removed 3 bases at V and 6 bases at J, leaving 3 bases unmatched. CDR3 length: 13 residues. Germline V gene sequence: CDR1 SGDLS, CDR2 YYNGEE. CDR3 residues: CASSGRTGDGYTF. CDR3 sequence (DNA): TGTGCCAGCAGCGGACGGACAGGGGATGGCTACACCTTC.

The CDR3 region has the DNA TGTGCCAGCAGTTTATCAGCCGGGTACGGCTACACCTTC. The encoded protein is CASSLSAGYGYTF. The rearrangement links TRBV27 to TRBJ1-2; D call uncertain. The CDR3 consists of 13 residues. Germline V lookup: CDR1 MNHEY, CDR2 SMNVEV (reference sequence). Trimming took off 0 bases at V and 8 bases at J, with 10 bases between the two ends.

V is TRBV19 and J is TRBJ1-5; 8 bases align to TRBD1. The junction had 7 bases not matched to a gene; V was cut back by 9 bases and J by 3 bases. CDR3 size: 14 residues. Germline assignment: CDR1 LNHDA and CDR2 SQIVND (reference sequence). CDR3 residues: CASRDRRDNQPQHF. The CDR3 region has the DNA TGTGCCAGCCGGGACAGGAGGGACAATCAGCCCCAGCATTTT.

This clone was seen once. Here the CDR3 DNA reads TGTGCCAGCAGCCCCAGGGGGACCGTATCCAGAGATACGCAGTATTTT. Protein sequence: CASSPRGTVSRDTQYF. The chain is built from TRBV9 and TRBJ2-3; 7 bases map to TRBD1. After removal of 4 bases from V and 5 bases from J, the junction contained 13 bases not matched to a gene. Germline V lookup: CDR1 SGDLS, CDR2 YYNGEE. The CDR3 has 16 amino acids.

The chain carries TRBV6-4 and TRBJ1-1, with D unresolved. Germline CDR1 MRHNA, CDR2 SNTAGT. The CDR3 has 14 amino acids. The ends were cut back, 2 bases at V and 1 base at J, with 8 bases in the middle. CDR3 protein: CASSDRGWNTEAFF. DNA of the CDR3: TGTGCCAGCAGTGACCGCGGCTGGAACACTGAAGCTTTCTTT.

This clone showed up just a few times. The chain carries TRBV29-1 and TRBJ1-1; 7 nucleotides line up with TRBD1. The CDR3 sequence is 11 residues long. Looked up from germline, CDR1 is SQVTM and CDR2 is ANQGSEA. V lost 4 bases and J lost 7; bases outside the gene matches: 3. CDR3 nucleotides: TGCAGCGTTGTTGGGACAGTTGAAGCTTTCTTT. This codes for CSVVGTVEAFF.

The chain links TRBV11-3 to TRBJ2-1, with TRBD2 matching 8 bases. This CDR3 is 15 amino acids long. Germline CDR1 reads SGHNT; CDR2 reads YENEEA. V dropped 1 base and J dropped 7; count of bases not matched to a gene: 6. In DNA, the CDR3 is TGTGCCAGCAGCTTAGCCGGGGGGGCCGGGAATGAGCAGTTCTTC. This translates into CASSLAGGAGNEQFF.

The chain uses TRBV4-3 and TRBJ2-1; D perhaps matches TRBD2 (5 bases). The CDR3 runs 16 residues. Per germline, CDR1 LGHNA and CDR2 YSLEER. Trimming pared 1 base from V and 2 bases from J, leaving 12 bases between. The CDR3 DNA reads TGCGCCAGCAGCCAAGGGCTAGCTCTACCCTACAATGAGCAGTTCTTC. This gives the protein CASSQGLALPYNEQFF.

This clone was observed once. The chain employs TRBV19 and TRBJ1-1, with 10 bases lining up with TRBD1. The CDR3 runs to 14 residues. Germline CDR1 LNHDA, CDR2 SQIVND (reference sequence). Germline trimming cut 4 bases from V and 5 bases from J; bases unmatched to any gene: 4. The CDR3 sequence: CASSTGTGVTEAFF. The CDR3 region has the DNA TGTGCCAGTAGTACCGGGACAGGGGTGACTGAAGCTTTCTTT.

This chain links TRBV7-9 with TRBJ1-5, with TRBD1 matching over 10 bases. V gave up 6 bases and J gave up 7 bases; unmatched junction bases: 9. CDR1 and CDR2 from the germline V gene are SEHNR and FQNEAQ (reference sequence). The length of the CDR3 is 15 residues. The CDR3 reads CASSSGQGPKQPQHF. The CDR3 bases are TGTGCCAGCAGTTCGGGACAGGGGCCCAAACAGCCCCAGCATTTT.

As regards this clone: Other DNA sequences in the same sample also yield this CDR3. This chain links TRBV13 with TRBJ2-7, with unresolved D. The CDR3 consists of 13 residues. Trimming removed 4 bases at V and 1 base at J, with 8 bases between. Germline V gives CDR1 PRHDT, CDR2 FYEKMQ (reference sequence). CDR3 protein: CASSSRLSYEQYF. As DNA, the CDR3 is TGTGCCAGCAGCTCGCGTCTTTCCTACGAGCAGTACTTC. The whole variable domain, remainder taken from reference TRBV13 and TRBJ2-7, is AAGVIQSPRHLIKEKRETATLKCYPIPRHDTVYWYQQGPGQDPQFLISFYEKMQSDKGSIPDRFSAQQFSDYHSELNMSSLELGDSALYFCASSSRLSYEQYFGPGTRLTVT.

The gene calls are TRBV10-3 and TRBJ2-1; D not resolved. From germline, CDR1 is ENHRY and CDR2 SYGVKD. Trimming took 0 bases from V and 6 from J, leaving 3 bases between them. The CDR3 totals 12 residues. The CDR3 bases are TGTGCCATCAGTGAGTCGCGCAATGAGCAGTTCTTC. It is translated as CAISESRNEQFF.

The V call is TRBV9, the J call TRBJ2-1, with TRBD2 as a possible D gene (6 bases). The germline gives CDR1 SGDLS, CDR2 YYNGEE. V gave up 4 bases and J gave up 5 bases, with 13 bases separating them. The CDR3 length is 14 residues. CDR3: CASSIPSAHNEQFF. The CDR3, as DNA: TGTGCCAGCAGCATCCCTAGCGCCCACAATGAGCAGTTCTTC. The full variable domain, completed using reference TRBV9 and TRBJ2-1, is DSGVTQTPKHLITATGQRVTLRCSPRSGDLSVYWYQQSLDQGLQFLIQYYNGEERAKGNILERFSAQQFPDLHSELNLSSLELGDSALYFCASSIPSAHNEQFFGPGTRLTVL.

The V gene is TRBV23-1, the J gene TRBJ1-1, with a possible D match to TRBD1 (5 bases). TRBV23-1 is marked as an open reading frame, function uncertain. The V end lost 2 bases, the J end lost 1 base, and 14 bases lay between the germline ends. This CDR3 contains 16 residues. The CDR3 loop is CASSQTQGQTNTEAFF. In nucleotides, the CDR3 is TGCGCCAGCAGTCAAACGCAGGGCCAGACGAACACTGAAGCTTTCTTT.

The rearrangement joins TRBV28 to TRBJ2-3, with 8 positions matching TRBD1. This CDR3 is 17 amino acids long. Germline V gene sequence: CDR1 MDHEN, CDR2 SYDVKM. The trim removed 2 bases at V and 0 bases at J, leaving 7 bases unmatched. The CDR3 protein is CASSLEGTGQSTDTQYF. The CDR3, as DNA: TGTGCCAGCAGTTTAGAAGGGACAGGACAAAGCACAGATACGCAGTATTTT.

CDR3: CASSSRYREGLFF. The CDR3 DNA follows: TGTGCCAGCAGTTCAAGATACAGGGAGGGGCTGTTTTTT. The chain carries TRBV27 and TRBJ2-2; D is possibly TRBD2 (7 bases). V dropped 4 bases and J dropped 13 bases, with 16 bases sitting between them. Germline V lookup: CDR1 MNHEY, CDR2 SMNVEV (reference sequence). The CDR3 covers 13 residues.

The chain combines TRBV18 with TRBJ2-5; D unclear. The CDR3 spans 14 residues. Germline V CDR1 and CDR2: KGHSH, LQKENI. Trimming cost V 3 bases and J 2 bases, with 10 bases left between them. The CDR3 spells CASSPPGLQETQYF. Here the CDR3 DNA reads TGTGCCAGCTCACCGCCCGGGTTACAAGAGACCCAGTACTTC.